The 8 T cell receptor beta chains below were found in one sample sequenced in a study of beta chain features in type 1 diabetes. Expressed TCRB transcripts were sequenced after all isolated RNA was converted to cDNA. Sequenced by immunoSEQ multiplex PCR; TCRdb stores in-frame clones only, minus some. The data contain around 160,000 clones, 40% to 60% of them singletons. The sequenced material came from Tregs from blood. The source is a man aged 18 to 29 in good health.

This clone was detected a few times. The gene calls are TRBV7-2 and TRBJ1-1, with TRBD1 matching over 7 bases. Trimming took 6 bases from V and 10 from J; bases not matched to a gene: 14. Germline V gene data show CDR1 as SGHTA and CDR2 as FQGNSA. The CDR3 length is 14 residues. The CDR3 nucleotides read TGTGCCAGCAGGACAGTGTGGGACAGTCTTGGAGCTTTCTTT. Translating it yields CASRTVWDSLGAFF.

The CDR3 here is CASSRGQGGRETQYF. CDR3 DNA sequence: TGTGCCAGCAGCAGAGGACAGGGGGGTCGGGAGACCCAGTACTTC. This rearrangement joins TRBV7-3 to TRBJ2-5, with TRBD1 matching 10 bases. The length of the CDR3 is 15 residues. Germline V CDR1 and CDR2: SGHTA, FQGTGA. V shed 5 bases and J 5 bases; nucleotides not matched to a gene: 8.

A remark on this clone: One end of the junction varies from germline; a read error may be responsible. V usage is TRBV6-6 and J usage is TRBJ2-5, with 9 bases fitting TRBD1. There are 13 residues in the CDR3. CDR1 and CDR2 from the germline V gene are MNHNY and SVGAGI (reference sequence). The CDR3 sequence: CAISGTGQETQYF. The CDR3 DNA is TGTGCCATCAGTGGGACAGGGCAAGAGACCCAGTACTTC.

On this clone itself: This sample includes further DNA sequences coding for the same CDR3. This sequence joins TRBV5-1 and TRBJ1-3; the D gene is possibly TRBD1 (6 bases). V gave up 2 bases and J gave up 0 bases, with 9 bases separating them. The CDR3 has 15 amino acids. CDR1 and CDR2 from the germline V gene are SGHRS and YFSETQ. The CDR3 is CASSLGQLSGNTIYF. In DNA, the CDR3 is TGCGCCAGCAGCTTAGGACAGCTCTCTGGAAACACCATATATTTT.

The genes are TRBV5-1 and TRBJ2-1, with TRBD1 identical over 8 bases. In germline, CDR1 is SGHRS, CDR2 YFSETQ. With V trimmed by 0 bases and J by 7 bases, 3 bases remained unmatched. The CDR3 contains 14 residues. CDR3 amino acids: CASSLGTGLNEQFF. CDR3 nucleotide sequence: TGCGCCAGCAGCTTGGGGACAGGGCTGAATGAGCAGTTCTTC. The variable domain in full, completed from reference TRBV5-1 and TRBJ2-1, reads KAGVTQTPRYLIKTRGQQVTLSCSPISGHRSVSWYQQTPGQGLQFLFEYFSETQRNKGNFPGRFSGRQFSNSRSEMNVSTLELGDSALYLCASSLGTGLNEQFFGPGTRLTVL.

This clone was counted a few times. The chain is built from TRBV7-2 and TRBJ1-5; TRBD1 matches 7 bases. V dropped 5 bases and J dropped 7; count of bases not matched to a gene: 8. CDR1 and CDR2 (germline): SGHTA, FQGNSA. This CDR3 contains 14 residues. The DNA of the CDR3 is TGTGCCAGCAGCACTAGACAGGGCTGGCAGCCCCAGCATTTT. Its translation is CASSTRQGWQPQHF.

This chain's CDR3 is CASSSWRGAGTDTQYF. In DNA, the CDR3 is TGTGCCAGCAGTTCCTGGCGGGGGGCTGGCACAGATACGCAGTATTTT. This sequence joins TRBV6-5 and TRBJ2-3, with TRBD2 matching over 8 bases. J gave up 1 base and V 4 bases, and 7 bases lay outside the gene matches. Per the germline V gene, CDR1 is MNHEY and CDR2 is SVGAGI. This CDR3 is built from 16 residues.

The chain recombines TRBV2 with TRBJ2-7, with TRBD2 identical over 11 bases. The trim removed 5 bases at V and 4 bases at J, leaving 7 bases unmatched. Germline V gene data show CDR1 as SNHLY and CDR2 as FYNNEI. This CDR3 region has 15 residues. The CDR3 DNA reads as TGTGCCAGCAGTCTACTAGCGGGGGCACCGTACGAGCAGTACTTC. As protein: CASSLLAGAPYEQYF.